The rows below give T cell receptor beta chains drawn from one sample of a study of blood T cells in healthy people across ages. One entry per CDR3 protein results from TCRdb running MiXCR on the 5' RACE reads. Here the sample spans hundreds of thousands of distinct CDR3 sequences, around 46% being singletons. The specimen was blood. All receptors derive from a young man in good health. The CDR3 runs from the conserved cysteine through the conserved F or W. Each record gives: clone size, V gene, J gene, D gene, CDR3 protein, CDR3 DNA. The D gene is left open where the match is weak. Clone size is stated in some rows and not others, as once, few, many or a class when expanded.

NA,TRBV4-1,TRBJ1-5,TRBD1,CASSQNRRGPNQPQHF,TGCGCCAGCAGCCAAAATAGGAGGGGGCCTAATCAGCCCCAGCATTTT
few,TRBV10-3,TRBJ2-5,TRBD2,CAISDGLAVQETQYF,TGTGCCATCAGTGACGGGCTAGCGGTACAAGAGACCCAGTACTTC
NA,TRBV7-9,TRBJ1-4,NA,CASSPPPGNEKLFF,TGTGCCAGCAGCCCCCCCCCGGGCAATGAAAAACTGTTTTTT
NA,TRBV15,TRBJ2-1,NA,CATSRDAVQDNEQFF,TGTGCCACCAGCAGAGATGCTGTGCAGGACAATGAGCAGTTCTTC
NA,TRBV10-3,TRBJ2-3,NA,CAISESRSSEVSTDTQYF,TGTGCCATCAGTGAGTCGCGTTCTAGCGAGGTTAGCACAGATACGCAGTATTTT
NA,TRBV27,TRBJ2-1,NA,CASREGRPFYNEQFF,TGTGCCAGCAGAGAGGGGAGGCCCTTCTACAATGAGCAGTTCTTC
many,TRBV2,TRBJ1-4,NA,CASSENSATNEKLFF,TGTGCCAGCAGTGAAAACAGCGCAACTAATGAAAAACTGTTTTTT
once,TRBV6-2/TRBV6-3,TRBJ1-1,NA,CASRVDREALNTEAFF,TGTGCCAGCAGGGTGGACAGAGAAGCTTTGAACACTGAAGCTTTCTTT
NA,TRBV3-1,TRBJ2-3,NA,CASSQDVPTDTQYF,TGTGCCAGCAGCCAAGACGTCCCGACAGATACGCAGTATTTT
NA,TRBV20-1,TRBJ2-5,NA,CSARDLNFKGETQYF,TGCAGTGCTAGAGACCTTAATTTTAAAGGGGAGACCCAGTACTTC
NA,TRBV10-3,TRBJ2-4,NA,CAISATGLEVENIQYF,TGTGCCATCAGTGCGACGGGACTGGAGGTTGAAAACATTCAGTACTTC
many,TRBV12-3/TRBV12-4,TRBJ1-2,NA,CASSFDRSTGYTF,TGTGCCAGCAGTTTTGACAGGTCTACCGGCTACACCTTC
NA,TRBV20-1,TRBJ1-4,NA,CSARDPLGPTNEKLFF,TGCAGTGCTAGAGACCCTCTTGGCCCAACTAATGAAAAACTGTTTTTT
NA,TRBV6-5,TRBJ2-7,NA,CASSLYRGGAYEQYF,TGTGCCAGCAGCTTATACAGGGGAGGGGCCTACGAGCAGTACTTC
NA,TRBV3-1,TRBJ2-6,NA,CASTHSPGANVLTF,TGTGCCAGCACTCACTCCCCGGGGGCCAACGTCCTGACTTTC
NA,TRBV5-1,TRBJ2-3,NA,CASSPGEGAPDTQYF,TGCGCCAGCAGCCCCGGGGAGGGGGCCCCAGATACGCAGTATTTT
NA,TRBV6-4,TRBJ2-3,NA,CASSKRGGTDTHYF,TGTGCCAGCAGTAAGAGGGGAGGCACAGATACGCATTATTTT
NA,TRBV3-1,TRBJ2-1,NA,CASSQTEEVDYEQFF,TGTGCCAGCAGCCAGACAGAGGAGGTCGACTACGAGCAGTTCTTC
NA,TRBV28,TRBJ2-5,NA,CASSSPTGWETQYF,TGTGCCAGCAGTTCTCCGACTGGGTGGGAGACCCAGTACTTC
many,TRBV27,TRBJ2-1,NA,CASSSRGPYNEQFF,TGTGCCAGCAGTTCCCGGGGGCCCTACAATGAGCAGTTCTTC
few,TRBV12-3/TRBV12-4,TRBJ1-5,TRBD1,CASRWTGEQPQHF,TGTGCCAGCAGATGGACAGGGGAGCAGCCCCAGCATTTT
NA,TRBV28,TRBJ1-1,NA,CASSPRQLWGTEAFF,TGTGCCAGCAGTCCCCGACAGCTTTGGGGGACTGAAGCTTTCTTT
NA,TRBV2,TRBJ2-1,NA,CASSEGVSNEQFF,TGTGCCAGCAGTGAAGGGGTTAGCAATGAGCAGTTCTTC
NA,TRBV12-3/TRBV12-4,TRBJ2-1,TRBD2,CASRLAGGGEQFF,TGTGCCAGCAGACTAGCGGGGGGCGGTGAGCAGTTCTTC
NA,TRBV18,TRBJ2-1,TRBD2,CASRYQRGEYNEQFF,TGTGCCAGCCGATACCAGCGGGGGGAGTACAATGAGCAGTTCTTC
NA,TRBV21-1,TRBJ2-1,NA,CASTKKRTSQSSYNEQFF,TGTGCCAGCACCAAGAAACGGACTAGCCAGAGCTCCTACAATGAGCAGTTCTTC
NA,TRBV3-1,TRBJ2-5,NA,CASSQRSGTQYF,TGTGCCAGCAGCCAAAGGTCGGGGACCCAGTACTTC
once,TRBV6-2/TRBV6-3,TRBJ2-1,NA,CASSPGLTKQFF,TGTGCCAGCAGTCCCGGACTAACCAAGCAGTTCTTC
few,TRBV5-1,TRBJ2-7,TRBD1,CASSLRPDRVNEQYF,TGCGCCAGCAGCTTGCGTCCGGACAGGGTCAACGAGCAGTACTTC